This T cell receptor (beta chain) stems from a study of early T cells in non-severe SARS-CoV-2 infection. Whole-study context: The input, bulk RNA from unsorted whole blood, was sequenced, and chains were unpaired.

Individual cDNA molecules received unique molecular identifiers during library preparation. TCRdb re-analysed the 5' RACE reads in MiXCR, keeping a single row per CDR3 protein. Of 100,000 or so distinct CDR3 sequences in the sample, approximately 15% were seen once. Comment on this clonotype: Antigen specificity is unknown.

Regarding the study as a whole: Clonotype matching in VDJdb favored anti-spike CD8 responses and did not capture private and CD4 specificities.

The TCR sequence derives from an adult who was a healthcare worker with PCR-confirmed SARS-CoV-2 infection or an uninfected control (not recorded which). Sample: whole blood, taken at baseline.

The CDR3 DNA follows: TGTGCCAGCAGGTCGGGAATAGCGGGAGAGGGCACCGGGGAGCTGTTTTTT. Translation: CASRSGIAGEGTGELFF. This chain joins TRBV2 and TRBJ2-2; TRBD2 matches 9 bases. The germline V gene encodes CDR1 SNHLY and CDR2 FYNNEI. The J segment lost 4 bases and the V segment lost 6 bases, leaving 12 bases of the junction unmatched. The CDR3 runs 17 residues. Supplemented by reference TRBV2 and TRBJ2-2, the full variable domain reads EPEVTQTPSHQVTQMGQEVILRCVPISNHLYFYWYRQILGQKVEFLVSFYNNEISEKSEIFDDQFSVERPDGSNFTLKIRSTKLEDSAMYFCASRSGIAGEGTGELFFGEGSRLTVL.